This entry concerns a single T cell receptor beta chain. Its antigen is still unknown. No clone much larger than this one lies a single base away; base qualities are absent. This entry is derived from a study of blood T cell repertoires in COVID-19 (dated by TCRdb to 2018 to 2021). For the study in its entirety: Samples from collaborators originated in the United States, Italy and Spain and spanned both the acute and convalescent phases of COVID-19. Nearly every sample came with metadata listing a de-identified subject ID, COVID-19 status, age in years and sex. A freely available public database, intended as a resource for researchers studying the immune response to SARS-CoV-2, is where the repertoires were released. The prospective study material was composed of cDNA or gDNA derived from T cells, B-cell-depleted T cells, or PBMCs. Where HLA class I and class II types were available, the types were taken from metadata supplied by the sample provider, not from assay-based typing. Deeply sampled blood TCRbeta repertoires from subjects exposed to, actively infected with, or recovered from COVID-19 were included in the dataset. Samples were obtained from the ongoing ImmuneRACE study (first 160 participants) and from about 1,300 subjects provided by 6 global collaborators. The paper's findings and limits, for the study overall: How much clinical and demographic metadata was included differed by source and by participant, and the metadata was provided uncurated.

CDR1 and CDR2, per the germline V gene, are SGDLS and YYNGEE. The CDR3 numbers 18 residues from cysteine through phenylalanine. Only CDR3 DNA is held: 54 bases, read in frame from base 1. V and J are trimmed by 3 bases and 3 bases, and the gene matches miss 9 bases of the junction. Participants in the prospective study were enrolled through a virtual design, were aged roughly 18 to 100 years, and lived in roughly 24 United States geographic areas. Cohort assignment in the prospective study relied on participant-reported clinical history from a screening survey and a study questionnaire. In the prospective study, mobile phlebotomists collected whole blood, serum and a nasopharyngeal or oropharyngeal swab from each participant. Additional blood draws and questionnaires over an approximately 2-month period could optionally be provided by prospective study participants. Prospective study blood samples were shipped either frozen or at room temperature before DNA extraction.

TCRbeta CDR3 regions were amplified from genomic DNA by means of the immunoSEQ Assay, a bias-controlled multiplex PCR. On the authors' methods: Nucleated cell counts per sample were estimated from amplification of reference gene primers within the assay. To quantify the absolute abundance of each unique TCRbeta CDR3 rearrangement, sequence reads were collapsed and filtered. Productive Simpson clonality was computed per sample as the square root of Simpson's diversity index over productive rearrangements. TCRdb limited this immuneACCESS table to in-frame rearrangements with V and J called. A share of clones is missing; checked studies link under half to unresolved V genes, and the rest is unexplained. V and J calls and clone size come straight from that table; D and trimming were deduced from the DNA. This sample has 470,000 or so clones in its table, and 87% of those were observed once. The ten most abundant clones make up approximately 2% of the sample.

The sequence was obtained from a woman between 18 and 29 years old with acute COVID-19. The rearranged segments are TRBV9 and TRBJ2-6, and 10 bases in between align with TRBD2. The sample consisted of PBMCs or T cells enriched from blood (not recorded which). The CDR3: CASSESLAGSVGANVLTF. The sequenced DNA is TGTGCCAGCAGCGAGTCACTAGCGGGGAGCGTTGGGGCCAACGTCCTGACTTTC.